Sequencing of this T cell receptor (beta chain) was carried out in a study of neurological immune-mediated disorders. The CDR3 has 16 residues. CDR1 is SGHRS, CDR2 YFSETQ, per germline. The V gene lost 0 bases and the J gene lost 4 bases, with 17 bases spanning the gap. This clonotype showed up many times. The cDNA was generated through 5'RACE incorporating 10-nucleotide random UMIs. One entry per CDR3 protein, called by TCRdb with MiXCR from the 5' RACE reads. This table has tens of thousands of distinct CDR3 sequences, 4.5% appearing once. Sequencing was carried out using PBMCs. This clonotype was obtained from a man under 40 with multiple sclerosis. The genes are TRBV5-1 and TRBJ2-7; D gene unclear. Here the CDR3 DNA reads TGCGCCAGCAGCTTGGCCCCCATCCTAAATGGTTACGAGCAGTACTTC. Residues: CASSLAPILNGYEQYF.